Listed below are T cell receptor beta chains from one sample, sequenced in a study of control samples from healthy donors and cancer patients. Clones were read by immunoSEQ multiplex PCR, and TCRdb kept only the in-frame ones, dropping some. The data hold about 89,000 clones, with approximately 87% observed a single time. Material: blood. Receptor source: a woman aged 40 to 50 in good health. Each CDR3 is given with its conserved first and last residue. D genes are given only for firm matches. Rows give clone size only sometimes, using once, few, many, or a class for an expanded clone.

j_gene: TRBJ2-5
abundance: -
v_gene: TRBV6-6
d_gene: TRBD2
CDR3nt: TGTGCCAGCAGACTACGTCTCAGCGGGGTCCAAGAGACCCAGTACTTC
CDR3aa: CASRLRLSGVQETQYF

j_gene: TRBJ1-1
abundance: -
v_gene: TRBV5-1
d_gene: -
CDR3nt: TGCGCCAGCAGCTTGGTTGGGGGAGGGAACACTGAAGCTTTCTTT
CDR3aa: CASSLVGGGNTEAFF

j_gene: TRBJ2-3
abundance: -
v_gene: TRBV4-3
d_gene: TRBD2
CDR3nt: TGCGCCAGCAGCCCCCGGGCTAGCGGGGGCACAGATACGCAGTATTTT
CDR3aa: CASSPRASGGTDTQYF

j_gene: TRBJ1-1
abundance: -
v_gene: TRBV7-2
d_gene: TRBD1
CDR3nt: TGTGCCAGCATCACCCGACAGGGGGCCACTGAAGCTTTCTTT
CDR3aa: CASITRQGATEAFF

j_gene: TRBJ1-5
abundance: -
v_gene: TRBV5-8
d_gene: TRBD1
CDR3nt: TGTGCCAGCAGCGACGACAGGGGGACGGGGCCCCAGCATTTT
CDR3aa: CASSDDRGTGPQHF

j_gene: TRBJ2-3
abundance: -
v_gene: TRBV12-5
d_gene: -
CDR3nt: TGTGCTAGTGGTTTCGGATTGAAGGTAGGCACAGATACGCAGTATTTT
CDR3aa: CASGFGLKVGTDTQYF

j_gene: TRBJ2-2
abundance: -
v_gene: TRBV29-1
d_gene: -
CDR3nt: TGCAGCGTTGCTAGCAGCAACACCGGGGAGCTGTTTTTT
CDR3aa: CSVASSNTGELFF

j_gene: TRBJ1-1
abundance: -
v_gene: TRBV11-3
d_gene: TRBD1
CDR3nt: TGTGCCAGCAGCATCGGACAGGGGGCGAGGACTGAAGCTTTCTTT
CDR3aa: CASSIGQGARTEAFF

j_gene: TRBJ1-4
abundance: -
v_gene: TRBV30
d_gene: -
CDR3nt: TGTGCCTGGAAAGGGCGCACTGATAATGAAAAACTGTTTTTT
CDR3aa: CAWKGRTDNEKLFF

j_gene: TRBJ1-4
abundance: -
v_gene: TRBV7-8
d_gene: -
CDR3nt: TGTGCCAGCAGCTCGGGACCGGTGACCGGGGAAAAACTGTTTTTT
CDR3aa: CASSSGPVTGEKLFF

j_gene: TRBJ1-6
abundance: -
v_gene: TRBV12-3/TRBV12-4
d_gene: -
CDR3nt: TGTGCCAGCACCTTGGGTGGGAATTCACCCCTCCACTTT
CDR3aa: CASTLGGNSPLHF

j_gene: TRBJ1-1
abundance: -
v_gene: TRBV27
d_gene: -
CDR3nt: TGTGCCAGCAGCCCTAGGACGGTGAACACTGAAGCTTTCTTT
CDR3aa: CASSPRTVNTEAFF

j_gene: TRBJ1-3
abundance: -
v_gene: TRBV9
d_gene: TRBD1
CDR3nt: TGTGCCAGCAGCGTGTCACTCCAGGGGGCTCGGGACACCATATATTTT
CDR3aa: CASSVSLQGARDTIYF

j_gene: TRBJ1-1
abundance: -
v_gene: TRBV18
d_gene: TRBD1
CDR3nt: TGTGCCAGCTCCTGGACAGGACTGAACACTGAAGCTTTCTTT
CDR3aa: CASSWTGLNTEAFF

j_gene: TRBJ2-1
abundance: -
v_gene: TRBV10-3
d_gene: TRBD2
CDR3nt: TGTGCCATCAGTGAACCACCGGGACTAGCGGGGGACAATGAGCAGTTCTTC
CDR3aa: CAISEPPGLAGDNEQFF

j_gene: TRBJ1-1
abundance: once
v_gene: TRBV5-1
d_gene: -
CDR3nt: TGCGCCAGCAGCTTAATGGGGCACACTGAAGCTTTCTTT
CDR3aa: CASSLMGHTEAFF

j_gene: TRBJ2-1
abundance: -
v_gene: TRBV3-1/TRBV3-2
d_gene: -
CDR3nt: TGTGCCAGCAGCCATCTGGACCCCAATGAGCAGTTCTTC
CDR3aa: CASSHLDPNEQFF

j_gene: TRBJ2-3
abundance: -
v_gene: TRBV6-2/TRBV6-3
d_gene: TRBD2
CDR3nt: TGTGCCAGCAGTTATTCTCTACTAGCGGGGGAAGCAGATACGCAGTATTTT
CDR3aa: CASSYSLLAGEADTQYF

j_gene: TRBJ2-1
abundance: once
v_gene: TRBV20-1
d_gene: -
CDR3nt: TGCAGTGCTAGAGATCGGGATGAGCAGTTCTTC
CDR3aa: CSARDRDEQFF

j_gene: TRBJ1-4
abundance: -
v_gene: TRBV7-8
d_gene: -
CDR3nt: TGTGCCAGCAGCTTAGGGGAAGCGGGGGAAAAACTGTTTTTT
CDR3aa: CASSLGEAGEKLFF

j_gene: TRBJ1-5
abundance: -
v_gene: TRBV18
d_gene: -
CDR3nt: TGTGCCAGCTCACCTTTGGGGCTCAATCAGCCCCAGCATTTT
CDR3aa: CASSPLGLNQPQHF

j_gene: TRBJ2-7
abundance: -
v_gene: TRBV2
d_gene: TRBD2
CDR3nt: TGTGCCAGCAGTGGACTAGCGGGGGGTGCCTACGAGCAGTACTTC
CDR3aa: CASSGLAGGAYEQYF

j_gene: TRBJ1-5
abundance: medium-sized
v_gene: TRBV19
d_gene: -
CDR3nt: TGTGCCAGTAGTCTGGCGACCCCTGGGAGTCAGCCCCAGCATTTT
CDR3aa: CASSLATPGSQPQHF

j_gene: TRBJ2-1
abundance: -
v_gene: TRBV10-3
d_gene: TRBD2
CDR3nt: TGTGCCATCAGTGATACTAGCGGGGGGGACCAGCGGCAGTTCTTC
CDR3aa: CAISDTSGGDQRQFF

j_gene: TRBJ1-1
abundance: -
v_gene: TRBV4-3
d_gene: -
CDR3nt: TGCGCCAGCAGCCAGGGGAGGAACACTGAAGCTTTCTTT
CDR3aa: CASSQGRNTEAFF

j_gene: TRBJ2-1
abundance: -
v_gene: TRBV6-2/TRBV6-3
d_gene: -
CDR3nt: TGTGCCAGCAGCCGCGAGGCGGTCCCCTACAATGAGCAGTTCTTC
CDR3aa: CASSREAVPYNEQFF

j_gene: TRBJ1-2
abundance: -
v_gene: TRBV5-6
d_gene: -
CDR3nt: TGTGCCAGCAGCTTGGCGACAGGCATCACTTATAACTATGGCTACACCTTC
CDR3aa: CASSLATGITYNYGYTF

j_gene: TRBJ2-7
abundance: -
v_gene: TRBV5-6
d_gene: -
CDR3nt: TGTGCCAGCAGCTTGGGCTTCTCCTACGAGCAGTACTTC
CDR3aa: CASSLGFSYEQYF

j_gene: TRBJ2-7
abundance: -
v_gene: TRBV30
d_gene: -
CDR3nt: TGTGCCTGGAGTGTACTGGAGGAGCAGTACTTC
CDR3aa: CAWSVLEEQYF

j_gene: TRBJ1-2
abundance: -
v_gene: TRBV2
d_gene: -
CDR3nt: TGTGCCAGCAGCGGCCTCTGGGGTGGGGGATCCGGCTACACCTTC
CDR3aa: CASSGLWGGGSGYTF

j_gene: TRBJ2-5
abundance: -
v_gene: TRBV19
d_gene: -
CDR3nt: TGTGCCAGTAGTATAGATCGGAGGGCTAGGCCAGAGACCCAGTACTTC
CDR3aa: CASSIDRRARPETQYF

j_gene: TRBJ1-1
abundance: -
v_gene: TRBV3-1/TRBV3-2
d_gene: -
CDR3nt: TGTGCCAGCAGCCAAGTACGTGACACTGAAGCTTTCTTT
CDR3aa: CASSQVRDTEAFF

j_gene: TRBJ2-7
abundance: -
v_gene: TRBV29-1
d_gene: -
CDR3nt: TGCAGCGTTGAGACCGAGGGGGCCTACGAGCAGTACTTC
CDR3aa: CSVETEGAYEQYF

j_gene: TRBJ1-2
abundance: -
v_gene: TRBV5-1
d_gene: TRBD1
CDR3nt: TGCGCCAGCAGCAGGACAGGGTCGGGGTATGGCTACACCTTC
CDR3aa: CASSRTGSGYGYTF

j_gene: TRBJ2-1
abundance: few
v_gene: TRBV9
d_gene: TRBD2
CDR3nt: TGTGCCAGCAGCGACGATACAGGGACTAGCTCCTACAATGAGCAGTTCTTC
CDR3aa: CASSDDTGTSSYNEQFF

j_gene: TRBJ2-2
abundance: -
v_gene: TRBV5-4
d_gene: -
CDR3nt: TGTGCCAGCAGCTTCGCTTTGGACAGTACGAACACCGGGGAGCTGTTTTTT
CDR3aa: CASSFALDSTNTGELFF

j_gene: TRBJ1-3
abundance: -
v_gene: TRBV27
d_gene: -
CDR3nt: TGTCCCTCCCCCCCGGACACCATATATTTT
CDR3aa: CPSPPDTIYF

j_gene: TRBJ2-7
abundance: once
v_gene: TRBV4-2
d_gene: TRBD2
CDR3nt: TGTGCCAGCAGCCGAGGGACTAGCTCCTACGAGCAGTACTTC
CDR3aa: CASSRGTSSYEQYF

j_gene: TRBJ2-3
abundance: -
v_gene: TRBV7-2
d_gene: TRBD2
CDR3nt: TGTGCCAGCAGCCCCGGGCGGGGGGTTCTTCCGCTCACAGATACGCAGTATTTT
CDR3aa: CASSPGRGVLPLTDTQYF

j_gene: TRBJ2-5
abundance: few
v_gene: TRBV11-3
d_gene: TRBD1
CDR3nt: TGTGCCAGCAGCTTCAAGGGGGCAGGGGGCCGGGAGACCCAGTACTTC
CDR3aa: CASSFKGAGGRETQYF

j_gene: TRBJ1-3
abundance: -
v_gene: TRBV18
d_gene: TRBD1
CDR3nt: TGTGCCAGCTCACCACGGACAGGGAAGAGTGGAAACACCATATATTTT
CDR3aa: CASSPRTGKSGNTIYF

j_gene: TRBJ1-6
abundance: once
v_gene: TRBV30
d_gene: -
CDR3nt: TGTGCCTGGAAAACAGGTTCCTTCCTCAATTCACCCCTCCACTTT
CDR3aa: CAWKTGSFLNSPLHF

j_gene: TRBJ1-2
abundance: -
v_gene: TRBV7-8
d_gene: -
CDR3nt: TGTGCCAGCAGCCCGCGCGGGGAGGGGACCTATGGCTACACCTTC
CDR3aa: CASSPRGEGTYGYTF

j_gene: TRBJ2-3
abundance: -
v_gene: TRBV19
d_gene: -
CDR3nt: TGTGCCAGTAACGGTCTAGGGGCAGATACGCAGTATTTT
CDR3aa: CASNGLGADTQYF

j_gene: TRBJ2-3
abundance: -
v_gene: TRBV7-2
d_gene: -
CDR3nt: TGTGCCAGCAGCTTAGAGGGGGGCCGGGCAGATACGCAGTATTTT
CDR3aa: CASSLEGGRADTQYF

j_gene: TRBJ2-5
abundance: few
v_gene: TRBV6-5
d_gene: -
CDR3nt: TGTGCCAGCAGTCAGGGACTTACGTTGAAGACCCAGTACTTC
CDR3aa: CASSQGLTLKTQYF

j_gene: TRBJ2-2
abundance: -
v_gene: TRBV14
d_gene: -
CDR3nt: TGTGCCAGCAGCCAATGGAGAGTGAACACCGGGGAGCTGTTTTTT
CDR3aa: CASSQWRVNTGELFF

j_gene: TRBJ1-3
abundance: -
v_gene: TRBV13
d_gene: -
CDR3nt: TGTGCCAGCAGCTTAAGCCGCGGCCAAATAGGCGGGGGAAACACCATATATTTT
CDR3aa: CASSLSRGQIGGGNTIYF

j_gene: TRBJ2-7
abundance: -
v_gene: TRBV7-2
d_gene: TRBD2
CDR3nt: TGTGCCAGCAGCCCCGGGGGGGTTCCCTACGAGCAGTACTTC
CDR3aa: CASSPGGVPYEQYF

j_gene: TRBJ1-1
abundance: -
v_gene: TRBV4-3
d_gene: TRBD1
CDR3nt: TGCGCCAGCAGCCAAAGGGGACAGGGTAATTCTGAAGCTTTCTTT
CDR3aa: CASSQRGQGNSEAFF

j_gene: TRBJ2-7
abundance: -
v_gene: TRBV6-5
d_gene: TRBD1
CDR3nt: TGTGCCAGCAGGGGACAGCCACCGACCTACGAGCAGTACTTC
CDR3aa: CASRGQPPTYEQYF

j_gene: TRBJ1-3
abundance: -
v_gene: TRBV18
d_gene: TRBD1
CDR3nt: TGTGCCAGCTCACCCCGGGACAGGTTTCAAAACACCATATATTTT
CDR3aa: CASSPRDRFQNTIYF

j_gene: TRBJ2-2
abundance: -
v_gene: TRBV6-5
d_gene: -
CDR3nt: TGTGCCAGCAATTCAGTCAGGGGAGGCACCGGGGAGCTGTTTTTT
CDR3aa: CASNSVRGGTGELFF